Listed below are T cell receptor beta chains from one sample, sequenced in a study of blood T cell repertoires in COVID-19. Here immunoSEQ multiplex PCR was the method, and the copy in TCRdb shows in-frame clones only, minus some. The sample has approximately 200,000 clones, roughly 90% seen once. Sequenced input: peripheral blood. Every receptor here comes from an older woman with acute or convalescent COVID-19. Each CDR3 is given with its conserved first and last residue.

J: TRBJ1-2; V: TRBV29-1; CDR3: CSVEDGQGSYGYTF
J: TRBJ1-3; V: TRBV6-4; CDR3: CASSGQGRNTIYF
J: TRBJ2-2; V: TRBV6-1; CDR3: CASSDPMGLTGELFF
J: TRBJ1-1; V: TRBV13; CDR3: CASSFRNPGTEAFF
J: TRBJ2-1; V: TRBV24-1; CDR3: CATSDWGQPEQFF
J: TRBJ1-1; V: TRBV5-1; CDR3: CASALVNTEAFF
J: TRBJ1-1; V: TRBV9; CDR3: CASSVEGQGGTEAFF
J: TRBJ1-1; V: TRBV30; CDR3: CAWTYGRQGFTEAFF
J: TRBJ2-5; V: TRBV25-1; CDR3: CASSERTGQETQYF
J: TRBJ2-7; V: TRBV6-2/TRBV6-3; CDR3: CASSWGQYSYEQYF
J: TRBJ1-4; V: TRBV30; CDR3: CASPGVLSQKLFF
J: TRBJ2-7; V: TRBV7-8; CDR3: CASSVIGTSGSYEQYF
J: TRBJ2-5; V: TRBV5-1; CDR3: CASSLLATDPSKTQYF
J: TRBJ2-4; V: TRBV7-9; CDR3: CASSQLTGGAAKNIQYF
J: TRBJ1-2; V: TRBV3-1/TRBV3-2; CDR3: CASSQEAVGYGYTF
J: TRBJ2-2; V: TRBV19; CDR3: CASSMGDRVTGELFF
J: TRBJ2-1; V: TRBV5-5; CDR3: CASSQRGQGRDEQFF
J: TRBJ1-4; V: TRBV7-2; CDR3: CASSPRRGTSNEKLFF
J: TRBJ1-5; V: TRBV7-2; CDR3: CASSSQTGDHQPQHF
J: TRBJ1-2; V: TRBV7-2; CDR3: CASSFGQHLGYTF
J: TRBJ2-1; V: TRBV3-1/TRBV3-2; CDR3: CASSQLRQGGNEQFF
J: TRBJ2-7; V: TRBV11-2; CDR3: CASSYETGGLYYEQYF
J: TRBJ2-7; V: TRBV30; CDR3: CAWSVQYEQYF
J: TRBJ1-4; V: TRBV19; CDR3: CASSSGQGGLNEKLFF
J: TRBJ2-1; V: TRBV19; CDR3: CASSRDLGGNEQFF
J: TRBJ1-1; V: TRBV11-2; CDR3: CASSARTASRPTEAFF
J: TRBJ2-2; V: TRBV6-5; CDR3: CASRLGHTGELFF
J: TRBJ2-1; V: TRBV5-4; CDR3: CASSLALAGEDEQFF
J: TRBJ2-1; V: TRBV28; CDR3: CASRKGLAGGNEQFF
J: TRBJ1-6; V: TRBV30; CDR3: CAFSQGESLHF
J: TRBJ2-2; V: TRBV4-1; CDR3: CASSQDLRGKGNTGELFF
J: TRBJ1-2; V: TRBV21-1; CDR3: CASSKAVQGKDGYTF
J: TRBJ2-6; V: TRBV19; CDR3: CASRDTSGANVLTF
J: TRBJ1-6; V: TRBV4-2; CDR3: CASSRRTGGDNSPLHF
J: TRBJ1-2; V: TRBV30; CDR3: CAWMGGQGRIDYGYTF
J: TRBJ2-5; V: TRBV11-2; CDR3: CASSSFVGLAEETQYF
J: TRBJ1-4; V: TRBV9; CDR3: CASSASGLSNEKLFF
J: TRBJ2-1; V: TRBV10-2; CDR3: CASSSGSGGFNEQFF
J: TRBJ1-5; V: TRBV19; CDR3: CASNFIPGDHQPQHF
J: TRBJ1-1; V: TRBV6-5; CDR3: CASSPDRANTEAFF
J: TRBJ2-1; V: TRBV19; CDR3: CASSIRTTSNEQFF
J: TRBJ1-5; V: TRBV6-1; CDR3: CASSESRQGDQPQHF
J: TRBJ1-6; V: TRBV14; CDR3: CASSERDRGNNSPLHF
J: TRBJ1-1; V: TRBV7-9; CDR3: CASSPGHTNTEAFF
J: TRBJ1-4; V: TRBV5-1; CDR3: CASSLGPANEKLFF
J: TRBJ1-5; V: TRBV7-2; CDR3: CASSLDRGNQPQHF
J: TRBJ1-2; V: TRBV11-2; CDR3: CASSLEATGGIEGYTF
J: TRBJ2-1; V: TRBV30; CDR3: CACGTGGLAGGYNEQFF
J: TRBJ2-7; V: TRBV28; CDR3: CASSLRYQGSAPGSWEQYF
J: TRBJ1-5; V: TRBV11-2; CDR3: CASSLELHQPQHF
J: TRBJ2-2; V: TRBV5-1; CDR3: CASSFHTSGSGGNTGELFF
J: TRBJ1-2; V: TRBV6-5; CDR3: CASRTGEYGYTF
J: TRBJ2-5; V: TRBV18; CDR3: CASSPRETGTETQYF
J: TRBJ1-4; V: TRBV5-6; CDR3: CASSLGVGREKLFF
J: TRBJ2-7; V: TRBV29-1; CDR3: CSVPSGGPDLNEQYF
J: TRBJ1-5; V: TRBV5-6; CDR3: CASSFGDSNQPQHF
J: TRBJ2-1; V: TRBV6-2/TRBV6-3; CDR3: CASSRQRGGRNEQFF
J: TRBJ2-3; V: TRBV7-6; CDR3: CASSSGLFTTDTQYF
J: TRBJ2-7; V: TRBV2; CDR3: CASSEDPPGYRSADEQYF
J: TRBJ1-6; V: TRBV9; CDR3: CASSTAGDWNSPLHF